This T cell receptor (beta chain) stems from a study of T and B cells in COVID-19 patients. Study-wide background: Blood was sampled from COVID-19 patients who were either actively infected or recovered. Comorbidities linked to unfavorable COVID-19 outcome were present in about 90% of the roughly 20 active-infection patients.

This clonotype occurred a few times. Multiplex PCR with BIOMED2 TRB-A/B primer pools amplified TRB rearrangements. TCRdb passed the multiplex PCR reads through MiXCR, listing each CDR3 protein once. The data hold approximately 17,000 distinct CDR3 sequences, with about 30% observed a single time. From blood, about 240-500 ng of genomic DNA served as TRB template. The clonotype originates from a human donor who had recovered from COVID-19. Source material: blood.

CDR3 residues: CASSLTLGGRTGELFF. In DNA, the CDR3 is TGTGCCAGCAGCCTTACCTTAGGGGGCAGGACCGGGGAGCTGTTTTTT. The chain combines TRBV7-6 with TRBJ2-2; 7 nucleotides line up with TRBD1. Trimming cost V 5 bases and J 5 bases; bases outside gene matches: 11. This CDR3 region has 16 residues. Germline V gene lookup returns CDR1 SGHVS and CDR2 FNYEAQ. Full variable domain (outside the CDR3, taken from reference TRBV7-6 and TRBJ2-2): GAGVSQSPRYKVTKRGQDVALRCDPISGHVSLYWYRQALGQGPEFLTYFNYEAQQDKSGLPNDRFSAERPEGSISTLTIQRTEQRDSAMYRCASSLTLGGRTGELFFGEGSRLTVL.